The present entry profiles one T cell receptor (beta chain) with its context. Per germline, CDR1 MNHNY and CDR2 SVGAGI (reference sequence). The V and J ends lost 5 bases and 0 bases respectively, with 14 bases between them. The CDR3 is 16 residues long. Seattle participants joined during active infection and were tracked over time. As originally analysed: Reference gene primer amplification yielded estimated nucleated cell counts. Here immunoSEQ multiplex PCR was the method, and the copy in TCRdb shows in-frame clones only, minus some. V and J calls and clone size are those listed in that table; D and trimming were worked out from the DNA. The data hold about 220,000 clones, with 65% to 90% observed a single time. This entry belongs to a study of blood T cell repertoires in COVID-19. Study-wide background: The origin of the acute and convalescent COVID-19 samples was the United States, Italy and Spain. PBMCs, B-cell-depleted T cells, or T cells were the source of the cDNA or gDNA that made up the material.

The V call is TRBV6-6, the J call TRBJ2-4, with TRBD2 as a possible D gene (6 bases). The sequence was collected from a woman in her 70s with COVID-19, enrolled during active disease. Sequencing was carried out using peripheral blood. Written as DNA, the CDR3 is TGTGCCAGCAGTCAAGGAGGGAATCTAGCCAAAAACATTCAGTACTTC. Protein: CASSQGGNLAKNIQYF.